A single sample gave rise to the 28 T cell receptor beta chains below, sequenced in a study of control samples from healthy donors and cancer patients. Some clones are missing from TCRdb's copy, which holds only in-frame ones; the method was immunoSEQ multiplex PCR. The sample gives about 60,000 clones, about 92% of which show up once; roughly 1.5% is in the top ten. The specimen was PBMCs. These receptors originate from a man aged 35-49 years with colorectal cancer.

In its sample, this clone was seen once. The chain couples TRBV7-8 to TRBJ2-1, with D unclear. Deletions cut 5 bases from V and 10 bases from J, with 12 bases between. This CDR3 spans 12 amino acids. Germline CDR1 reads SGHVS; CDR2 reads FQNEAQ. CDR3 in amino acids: CASSRAAGEQFF. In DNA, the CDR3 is TGTGCCAGCAGCCGGGCGGCTGGGGAGCAGTTCTTC. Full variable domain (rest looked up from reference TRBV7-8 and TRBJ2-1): GAGVSQSPRYKVAKRGQDVALRCDPISGHVSLFWYQQALGQGPEFLTYFQNEAQLDKSGLPSDRFFAERPEGSVSTLKIQRTQQEDSAVYLCASSRAAGEQFFGPGTRLTVL.

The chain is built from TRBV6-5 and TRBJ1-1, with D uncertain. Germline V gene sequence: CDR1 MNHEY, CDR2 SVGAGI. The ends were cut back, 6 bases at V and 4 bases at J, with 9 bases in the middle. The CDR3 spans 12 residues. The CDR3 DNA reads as TGTGCCAGCAGGGAGGGAGGCACTGAAGCTTTCTTT. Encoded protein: CASREGGTEAFF.

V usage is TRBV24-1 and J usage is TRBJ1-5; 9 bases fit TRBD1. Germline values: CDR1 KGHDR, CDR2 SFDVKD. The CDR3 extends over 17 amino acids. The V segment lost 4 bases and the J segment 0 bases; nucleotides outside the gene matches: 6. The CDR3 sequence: CATSDSGTGNSNQPQHF. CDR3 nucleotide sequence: TGTGCCACCAGTGACTCCGGGACAGGGAATAGCAATCAGCCCCAGCATTTT.

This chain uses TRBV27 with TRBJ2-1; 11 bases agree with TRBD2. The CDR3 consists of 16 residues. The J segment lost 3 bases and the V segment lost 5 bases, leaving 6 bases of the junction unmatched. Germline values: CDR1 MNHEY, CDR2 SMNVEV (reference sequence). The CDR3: CASSISGTSGYNEQFF. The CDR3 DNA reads TGTGCCAGCAGTATCTCCGGGACTAGCGGCTACAATGAGCAGTTCTTC.

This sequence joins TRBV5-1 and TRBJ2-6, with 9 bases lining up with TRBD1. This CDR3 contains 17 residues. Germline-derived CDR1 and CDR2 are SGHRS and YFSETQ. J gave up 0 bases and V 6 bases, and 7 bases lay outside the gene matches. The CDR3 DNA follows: TGCGCCAGCACCTCGGGACAGGGAGACTCTGGGGCCAACGTCCTGACTTTC. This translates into CASTSGQGDSGANVLTF.

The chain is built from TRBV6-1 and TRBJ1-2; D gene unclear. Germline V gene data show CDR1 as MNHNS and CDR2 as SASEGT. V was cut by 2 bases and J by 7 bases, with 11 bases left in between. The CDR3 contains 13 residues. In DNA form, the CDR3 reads TGTGCCAGCAGTGAAACGAGAGAAGGTGGCTACACCTTC. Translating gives CASSETREGGYTF.

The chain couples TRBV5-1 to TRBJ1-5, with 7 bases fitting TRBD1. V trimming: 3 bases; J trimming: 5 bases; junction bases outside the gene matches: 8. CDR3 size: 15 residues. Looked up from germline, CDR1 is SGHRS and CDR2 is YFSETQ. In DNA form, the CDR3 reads TGCGCCAGCAGCTGGGGGGACAGAAGTGATCAGCCCCAGCATTTT. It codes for CASSWGDRSDQPQHF.

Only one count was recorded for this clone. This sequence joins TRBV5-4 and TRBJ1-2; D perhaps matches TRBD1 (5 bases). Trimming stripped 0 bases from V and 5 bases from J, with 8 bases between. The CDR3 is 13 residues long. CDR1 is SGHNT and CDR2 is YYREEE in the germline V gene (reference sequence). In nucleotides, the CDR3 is TGTGCCAGCAGCTTGGGACAGAAATATGGCTACACCTTC. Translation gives CASSLGQKYGYTF.

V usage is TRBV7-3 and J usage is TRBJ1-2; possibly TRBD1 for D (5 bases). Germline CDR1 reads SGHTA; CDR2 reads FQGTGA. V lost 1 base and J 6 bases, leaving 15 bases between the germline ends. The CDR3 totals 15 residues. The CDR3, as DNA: TGTGCCAGCAGCTTAAGTACGGGCAGGGAAGATGGCTACACCTTC. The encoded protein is CASSLSTGREDGYTF. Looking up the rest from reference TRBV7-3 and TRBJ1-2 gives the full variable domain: GAGVSQTPSNKVTEKGKYVELRCDPISGHTALYWYRQSLGQGPEFLIYFQGTGAADDSGLPNDRFFAVRPEGSVSTLKIQRTERGDSAVYLCASSLSTGREDGYTFGSGTRLTVV.

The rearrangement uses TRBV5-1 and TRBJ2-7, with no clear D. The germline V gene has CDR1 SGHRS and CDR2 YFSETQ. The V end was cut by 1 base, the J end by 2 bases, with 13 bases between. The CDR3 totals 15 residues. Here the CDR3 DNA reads TGCGCCAGCAGCTTGTTGTCAGGCCGTACCTACGAGCAGTACTTC. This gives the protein CASSLLSGRTYEQYF.

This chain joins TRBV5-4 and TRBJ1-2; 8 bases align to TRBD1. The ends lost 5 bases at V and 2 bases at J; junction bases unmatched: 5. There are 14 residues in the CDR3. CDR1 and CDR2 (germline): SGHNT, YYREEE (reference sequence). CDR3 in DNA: TGTGCCAGCAGGGAAGGACAGGGAAACTATGGCTACACCTTC. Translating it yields CASREGQGNYGYTF.

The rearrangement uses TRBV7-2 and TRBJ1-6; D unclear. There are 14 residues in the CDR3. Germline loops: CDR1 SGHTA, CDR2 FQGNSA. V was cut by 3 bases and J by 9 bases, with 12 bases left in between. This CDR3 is CASSLSLAGSPLHF. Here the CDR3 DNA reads TGTGCCAGCAGCTTGAGCTTAGCAGGTTCACCCCTCCACTTT. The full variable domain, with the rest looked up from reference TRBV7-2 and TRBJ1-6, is GAGVSQSPSNKVTEKGKDVELRCDPISGHTALYWYRQSLGQGLEFLIYFQGNSAPDKSGLPSDRFSAERTGGSVSTLTIQRTQQEDSAVYLCASSLSLAGSPLHFGNGTRLTVT.

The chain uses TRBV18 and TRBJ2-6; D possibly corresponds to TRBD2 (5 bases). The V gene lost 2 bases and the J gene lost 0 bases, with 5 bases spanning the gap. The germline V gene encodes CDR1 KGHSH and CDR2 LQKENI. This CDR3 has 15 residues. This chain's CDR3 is CASSPGLSGANVLTF. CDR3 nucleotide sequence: TGTGCCAGCTCACCAGGACTCTCTGGGGCCAACGTCCTGACTTTC.

The DNA for the CDR3 is TGTGCCAGCAGCGTAGAGGGGACAAATAATCAGCCCCAGCATTTT. Protein product: CASSVEGTNNQPQHF. The rearrangement links TRBV7-2 to TRBJ1-5, with a tentative D call TRBD1 (6 bases). The CDR3 is 15 residues long. Germline lookup yields CDR1 SGHTA and CDR2 FQGNSA. Trimming stripped 5 bases from V and 4 bases from J, with 15 bases between.

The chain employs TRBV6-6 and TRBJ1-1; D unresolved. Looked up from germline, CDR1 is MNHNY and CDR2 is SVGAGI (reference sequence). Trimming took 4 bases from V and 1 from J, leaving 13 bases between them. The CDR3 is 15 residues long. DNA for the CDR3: TGTGCCAGCAGTTCCCTAGGAGTTACGAACACTGAAGCTTTCTTT. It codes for CASSSLGVTNTEAFF.

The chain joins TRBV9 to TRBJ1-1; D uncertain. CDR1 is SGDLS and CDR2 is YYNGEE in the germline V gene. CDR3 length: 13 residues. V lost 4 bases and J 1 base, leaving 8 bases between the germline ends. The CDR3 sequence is CASSFRGNTEAFF. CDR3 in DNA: TGTGCCAGCAGCTTCAGAGGGAACACTGAAGCTTTCTTT.

The CDR3 DNA reads TGTGCCAGCAGCCCGAGACCGCAGGGGTACGAGCAGTACTTC. Translation: CASSPRPQGYEQYF. The chain has TRBV7-6 and TRBJ2-7; perhaps TRBD1 as D (6 bases). Germline CDR1 is SGHVS and CDR2 is FNYEAQ. CDR3 length: 14 amino acids. V was shortened by 5 bases and J by 4 bases, with 15 bases between the two germline ends.

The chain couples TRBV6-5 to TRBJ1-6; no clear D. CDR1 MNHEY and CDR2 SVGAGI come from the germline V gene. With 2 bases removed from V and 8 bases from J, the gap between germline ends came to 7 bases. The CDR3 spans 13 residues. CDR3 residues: CASSYQRDSPLHF. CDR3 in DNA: TGTGCCAGCAGTTACCAAAGGGATTCACCCCTCCACTTT.

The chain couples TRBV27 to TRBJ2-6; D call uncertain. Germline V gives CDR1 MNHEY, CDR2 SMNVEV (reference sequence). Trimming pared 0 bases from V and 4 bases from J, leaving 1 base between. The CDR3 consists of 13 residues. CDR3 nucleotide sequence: TGTGCCAGCAGTTTATCCGGGGCCAACGTCCTGACTTTC. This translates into CASSLSGANVLTF.

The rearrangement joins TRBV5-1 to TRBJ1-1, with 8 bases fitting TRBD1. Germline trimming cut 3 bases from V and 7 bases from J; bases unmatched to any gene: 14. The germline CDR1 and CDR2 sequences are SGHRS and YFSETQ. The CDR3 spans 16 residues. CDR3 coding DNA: TGCGCCAGCAGCTCGGGAGGACAGGGTTCAGTCGATGAAGCTTTCTTT. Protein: CASSSGGQGSVDEAFF.

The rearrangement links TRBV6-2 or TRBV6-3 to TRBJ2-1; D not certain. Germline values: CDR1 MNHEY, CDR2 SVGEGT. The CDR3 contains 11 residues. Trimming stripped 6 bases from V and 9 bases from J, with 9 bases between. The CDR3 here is CASSKRFEQFF. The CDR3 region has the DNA TGTGCCAGCAGCAAGCGATTTGAGCAGTTCTTC.

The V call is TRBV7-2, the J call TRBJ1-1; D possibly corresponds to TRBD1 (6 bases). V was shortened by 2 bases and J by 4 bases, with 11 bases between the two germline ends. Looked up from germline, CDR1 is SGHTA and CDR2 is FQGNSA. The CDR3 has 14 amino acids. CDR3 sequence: CASSLLRGSTEAFF. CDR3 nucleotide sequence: TGTGCCAGCAGCTTACTTAGGGGGTCCACTGAAGCTTTCTTT. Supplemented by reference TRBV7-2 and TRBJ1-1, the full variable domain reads GAGVSQSPSNKVTEKGKDVELRCDPISGHTALYWYRQSLGQGLEFLIYFQGNSAPDKSGLPSDRFSAERTGGSVSTLTIQRTQQEDSAVYLCASSLLRGSTEAFFGQGTRLTVV.

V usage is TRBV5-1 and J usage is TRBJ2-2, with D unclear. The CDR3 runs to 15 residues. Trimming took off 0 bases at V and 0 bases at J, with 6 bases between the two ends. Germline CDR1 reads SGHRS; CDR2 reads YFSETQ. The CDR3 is CASSLEGPNTGELFF. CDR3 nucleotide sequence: TGCGCCAGCAGCTTGGAGGGTCCGAACACCGGGGAGCTGTTTTTT.

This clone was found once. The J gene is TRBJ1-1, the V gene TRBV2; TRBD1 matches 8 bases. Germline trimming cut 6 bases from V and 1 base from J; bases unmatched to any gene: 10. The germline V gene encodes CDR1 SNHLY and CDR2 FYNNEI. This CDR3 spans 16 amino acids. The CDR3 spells CASRRQGASKNTEAFF. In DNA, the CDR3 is TGTGCCAGCAGGCGGCAGGGGGCGAGTAAGAACACTGAAGCTTTCTTT.

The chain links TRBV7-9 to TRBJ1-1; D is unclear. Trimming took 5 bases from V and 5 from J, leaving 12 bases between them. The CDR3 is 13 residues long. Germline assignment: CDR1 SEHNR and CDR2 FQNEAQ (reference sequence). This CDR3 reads CASSPTTRTEAFF. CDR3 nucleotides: TGTGCCAGCAGCCCAACGACCCGGACTGAAGCTTTCTTT.

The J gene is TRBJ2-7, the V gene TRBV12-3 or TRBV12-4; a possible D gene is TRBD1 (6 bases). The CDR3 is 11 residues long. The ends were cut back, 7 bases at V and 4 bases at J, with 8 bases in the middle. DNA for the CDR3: TGTGCCAGCACAACAGGGTACGAGCAGTACTTC. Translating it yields CASTTGYEQYF.

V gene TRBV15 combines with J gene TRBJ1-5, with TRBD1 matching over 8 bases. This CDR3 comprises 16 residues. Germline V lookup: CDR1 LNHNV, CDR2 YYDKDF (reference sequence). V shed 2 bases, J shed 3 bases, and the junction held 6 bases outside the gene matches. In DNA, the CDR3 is TGTGCCACCAGCAGACGACAGGGGCTTGTCAATCAGCCCCAGCATTTT. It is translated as CATSRRQGLVNQPQHF.

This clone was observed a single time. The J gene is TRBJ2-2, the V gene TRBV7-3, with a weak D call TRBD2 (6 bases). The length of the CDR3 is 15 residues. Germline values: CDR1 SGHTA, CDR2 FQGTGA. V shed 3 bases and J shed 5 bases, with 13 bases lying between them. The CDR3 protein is CASSFTGLETGELFF. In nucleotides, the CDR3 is TGTGCCAGCAGCTTTACGGGACTCGAAACCGGGGAGCTGTTTTTT.